One sample yielded the 17 T cell receptor beta chains listed below, sequenced in a study of identical twins. MiXCR, run by TCRdb on the 5' RACE reads, gives a single entry per CDR3 protein. The table records more than 600,000 distinct CDR3 sequences, about 18% of them present only once. The sample was also reused in another study, on T cells expressing NK-cell markers.

Sequencing was carried out using PBMCs. These receptors were collected from a woman aged 18-35 years in good health.

V gene TRBV6-5 combines with J gene TRBJ2-5; D gene uncertain. Germline V CDR1 and CDR2: MNHEY, SVGAGI. The CDR3 totals 14 residues. V dropped 4 bases and J dropped 5 bases, with 14 bases sitting between them. CDR3 nucleotides: TGTGCCAGCAGTTCCCCGTTCCGGGCGGAGACCCAGTACTTC. It specifies CASSSPFRAETQYF.

The chain links TRBV10-3 to TRBJ2-3; 9 positions agree with TRBD2. This CDR3 spans 15 amino acids. The V and J ends lost 2 bases and 2 bases, in that order; junction bases with no gene match: 2. Germline values: CDR1 ENHRY, CDR2 SYGVKD. The DNA for the CDR3 is TGTGCCATCAGTGAGGCTAGCGGGGCCACAGATACGCAGTATTTT. It is translated as CAISEASGATDTQYF.

On this clonotype: At one boundary the junction diverges from the germline segment, which might be a read error. The chain is built from TRBV20-1 and TRBJ1-5; 7 nucleotides align to TRBD1. The CDR3 sequence is 13 residues long. Germline values: CDR1 DFQATT, CDR2 SNEGSKA (reference sequence). The CDR3 spells CSAGGGSNQPQQF. The CDR3 DNA reads TGCAGTGCTGGAGGGGGCAGCAATCAGCCCCAGCAATTT.

This clonotype was recorded a few times. The J gene is TRBJ2-3, the V gene TRBV7-9; 9 bases align to TRBD2. Germline assignment: CDR1 SEHNR and CDR2 FQNEAQ (reference sequence). The CDR3 consists of 16 residues. The V and J ends lost 5 bases and 0 bases, in that order; junction bases with no gene match: 6. CDR3 nucleotides: TGTGCCAGCAGCCATAGCGGGAGTTCTAGCACAGATACGCAGTATTTT. Its translation: CASSHSGSSSTDTQYF.

This clonotype was detected ten times or more. This chain uses TRBV12-3 or TRBV12-4 with TRBJ1-5; D remains unclear. The V and J ends lost 1 base and 5 bases respectively, with 9 bases between them. This CDR3 has 14 residues. In DNA form, the CDR3 reads TGTGCCAGCAGTTTAGAGGGCGCGGATCAGCCCCAGCATTTT. This codes for CASSLEGADQPQHF.

The rearrangement joins TRBV6-2 or TRBV6-3 to TRBJ2-7; 10 bases align to TRBD2. V lost 1 base and J lost 3; bases outside the gene matches: 3. The CDR3 has 15 residues. Germline V lookup: CDR1 MNHEY, CDR2 SVGEGT. CDR3 nucleotides: TGTGCCAGCAGTTACTGGGCTAGCGGGAGCTACGAGCAGTACTTC. Translating gives CASSYWASGSYEQYF.

This clonotype was picked up a small number of times. This rearrangement joins TRBV20-1 to TRBJ2-1; 10 nucleotides match TRBD2. The CDR3 length is 14 residues. From germline, CDR1 is DFQATT and CDR2 SNEGSKA (reference sequence). V shed 3 bases, J shed 5 bases, and the junction held 4 bases outside the gene matches. Here the CDR3 reads CSASWLAGDNEQFF. CDR3 nucleotide sequence: TGCAGTGCTAGCTGGCTAGCGGGAGACAATGAGCAGTTCTTC.

V gene TRBV5-1 combines with J gene TRBJ2-4, with 7 bases fitting TRBD1. The CDR3 sequence is 15 residues long. The J segment lost 3 bases and the V segment lost 3 bases, leaving 6 bases of the junction unmatched. CDR1 is SGHRS and CDR2 is YFSETQ in the germline V gene. The CDR3: CASSWGTDGKNIQYF. CDR3 coding DNA: TGCGCCAGCAGCTGGGGGACAGATGGCAAAAACATTCAGTACTTC.

The chain links TRBV7-7 to TRBJ2-1, with 8 bases matching TRBD2. Unmatched junction bases numbered 2, after V lost 0 bases and J lost 7 bases. CDR1 is SSHAT and CDR2 is FNYEAQ in the germline V gene (reference sequence). There are 14 residues in the CDR3. The CDR3 DNA reads as TGTGCCAGCAGCTTAGCTAGCGGGGCTAATGAGCAGTTCTTC. Its translation: CASSLASGANEQFF.

The rearrangement uses TRBV6-5 and TRBJ2-7; the D is unclear. The V and J ends lost 2 bases and 4 bases respectively, with 12 bases between them. Per the germline V gene, CDR1 is MNHEY and CDR2 is SVGAGI. The CDR3 sequence is 14 residues long. CDR3 in amino acids: CASSYARFPYEQYF. The CDR3 DNA sequence: TGTGCCAGCAGTTACGCCCGATTCCCGTACGAGCAGTACTTC.

This clonotype showed up just a few times. The V and J genes are TRBV5-1 and TRBJ2-5, with 10 bases identical to TRBD2. CDR1 and CDR2 (germline): SGHRS, YFSETQ. CDR3 length equals 14 residues. Losses at the gene ends were 5 bases for V and 5 bases for J; bases not matched to a gene: 6. The CDR3 DNA sequence: TGCGCCAGCAGTTCTAGCGGGGGCTTGGAGACCCAGTACTTC. It encodes CASSSSGGLETQYF.

This clonotype was seen more than once but under ten times. The chain carries TRBV6-1 and TRBJ2-5; D not resolved. V lost 5 bases, J lost 6 bases, and 16 bases lay in between. This CDR3 region has 14 residues. In germline, CDR1 is MNHNS, CDR2 SASEGT. DNA of the CDR3: TGTGCCAGCAGTCGTACCCCGGGTTTACAGACCCAGTACTTC. It codes for CASSRTPGLQTQYF.

This clonotype has a handful of counts. J is TRBJ2-7 and V is TRBV12-3 or TRBV12-4; D unclear. The V gene lost 6 bases and the J gene lost 4 bases, with 13 bases spanning the gap. The CDR3 loop spans 13 amino acids. Here the CDR3 reads CASRGNVGYEQYF. CDR3 in DNA: TGTGCCAGCAGGGGGAATGTCGGGTACGAGCAGTACTTC.

V usage is TRBV20-1 and J usage is TRBJ1-2, with TRBD1 as a possible D gene (6 bases). Germline V gene sequence: CDR1 DFQATT, CDR2 SNEGSKA (reference sequence). This CDR3 is built from 14 residues. Trimming cost V 2 bases and J 4 bases, with 14 bases left between them. CDR3 protein: CSARSPKGGYGYTF. CDR3 DNA: TGCAGTGCTAGATCCCCTAAAGGGGGCTATGGCTACACCTTC.

In its sample, this clonotype was seen many times. The rearrangement joins TRBV10-3 to TRBJ2-7, with TRBD1 matching 7 bases. There are 12 residues in the CDR3. The germline V gene has CDR1 ENHRY and CDR2 SYGVKD. The V segment lost 6 bases and the J segment 5 bases; nucleotides outside the gene matches: 4. The CDR3 DNA follows: TGTGCCATCAGCCCTACAGGGGACGAGCAGTACTTC. Protein: CAISPTGDEQYF.

This chain joins TRBV12-3 or TRBV12-4 and TRBJ1-2; D is unclear. CDR3 length: 12 amino acids. V was trimmed by 7 bases and J by 6 bases, leaving 12 bases between them. The CDR3 loop is CASTLGWHGYTF. The CDR3 DNA reads TGTGCCAGCACCCTAGGATGGCATGGCTACACCTTC.

This chain connects TRBV5-1 to TRBJ2-7; no clear D gene. The V end lost 0 bases, the J end lost 3 bases, and 10 bases lay between the germline ends. CDR1 SGHRS and CDR2 YFSETQ come from the germline V gene. The CDR3 runs to 14 residues. The CDR3: CASSLAASYYEQYF. As DNA, the CDR3 is TGCGCCAGCAGCTTGGCCGCTTCCTACTACGAGCAGTACTTC.